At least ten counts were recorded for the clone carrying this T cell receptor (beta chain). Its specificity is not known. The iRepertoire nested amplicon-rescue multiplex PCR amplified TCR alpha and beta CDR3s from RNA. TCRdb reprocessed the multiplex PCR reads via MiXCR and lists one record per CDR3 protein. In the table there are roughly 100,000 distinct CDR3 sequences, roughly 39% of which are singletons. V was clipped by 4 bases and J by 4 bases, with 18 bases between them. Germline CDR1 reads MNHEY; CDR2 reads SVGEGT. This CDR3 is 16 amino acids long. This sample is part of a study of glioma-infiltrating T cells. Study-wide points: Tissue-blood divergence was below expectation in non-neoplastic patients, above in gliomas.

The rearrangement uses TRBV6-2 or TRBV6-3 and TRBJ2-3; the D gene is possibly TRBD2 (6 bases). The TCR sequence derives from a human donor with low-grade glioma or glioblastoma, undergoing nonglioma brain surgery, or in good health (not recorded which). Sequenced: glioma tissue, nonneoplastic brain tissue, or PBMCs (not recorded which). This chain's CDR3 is CASSSNGGPLPDTQYF. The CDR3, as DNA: TGTGCCAGCAGTTCCAACGGGGGACCCCTTCCAGATACGCAGTATTTT.